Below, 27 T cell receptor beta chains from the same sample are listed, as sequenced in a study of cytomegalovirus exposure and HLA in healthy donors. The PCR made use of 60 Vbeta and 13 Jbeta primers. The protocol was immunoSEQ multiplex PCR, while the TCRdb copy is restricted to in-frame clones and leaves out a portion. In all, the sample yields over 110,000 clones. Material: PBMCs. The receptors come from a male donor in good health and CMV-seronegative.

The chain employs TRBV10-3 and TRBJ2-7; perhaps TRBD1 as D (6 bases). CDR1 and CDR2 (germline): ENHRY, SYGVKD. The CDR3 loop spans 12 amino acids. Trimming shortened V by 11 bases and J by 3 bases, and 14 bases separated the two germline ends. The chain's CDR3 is CACRDNDYEQYF. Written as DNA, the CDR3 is TGTGCCTGCCGGGACAATGACTACGAGCAGTACTTC.

The CDR3 here is CASRYRTGSDSPLHF. CDR3 nucleotide sequence: TGTGCCAGCAGATACAGGACAGGGAGCGATTCACCCCTCCACTTT. The V gene is TRBV7-2, the J gene TRBJ1-6, with 8 bases that match TRBD1. V lost 6 bases, J lost 8 bases, and 9 bases stayed unmatched. CDR1 and CDR2 from the germline V gene are SGHTA and FQGNSA. This CDR3 region has 15 residues. Variable domain in full (rest from reference TRBV7-2 and TRBJ1-6): GAGVSQSPSNKVTEKGKDVELRCDPISGHTALYWYRQSLGQGLEFLIYFQGNSAPDKSGLPSDRFSAERTGGSVSTLTIQRTQQEDSAVYLCASRYRTGSDSPLHFGNGTRLTVT.

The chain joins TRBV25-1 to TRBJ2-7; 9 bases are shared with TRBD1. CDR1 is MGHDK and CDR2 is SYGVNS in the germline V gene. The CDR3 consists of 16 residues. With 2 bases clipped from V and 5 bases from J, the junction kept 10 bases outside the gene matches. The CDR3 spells CASSEGGGTGSNEQYF. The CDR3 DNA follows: TGTGCCAGCAGTGAAGGGGGGGGGACAGGGTCGAACGAGCAGTACTTC.

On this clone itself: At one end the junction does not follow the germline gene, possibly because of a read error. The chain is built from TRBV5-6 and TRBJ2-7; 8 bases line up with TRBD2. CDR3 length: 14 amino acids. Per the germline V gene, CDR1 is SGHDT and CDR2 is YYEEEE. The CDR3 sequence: CASSLGTSSSEQYF. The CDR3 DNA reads TGTGCCAGCAGCTTGGGGACTAGCTCCTCCGAGCAGTACTTC.

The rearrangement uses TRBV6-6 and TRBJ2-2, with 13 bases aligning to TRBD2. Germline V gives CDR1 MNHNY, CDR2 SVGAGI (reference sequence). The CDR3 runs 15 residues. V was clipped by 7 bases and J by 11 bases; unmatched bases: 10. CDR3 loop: CASIPGTSGTRELFF. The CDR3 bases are TGTGCCAGCATCCCGGGGACTAGCGGGACGAGAGAGCTGTTTTTT.

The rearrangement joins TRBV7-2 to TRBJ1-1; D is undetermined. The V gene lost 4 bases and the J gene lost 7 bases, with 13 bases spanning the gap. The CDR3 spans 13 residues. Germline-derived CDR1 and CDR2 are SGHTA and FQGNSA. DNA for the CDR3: TGTGCCAGCAGCTCGAGAGGCAGCCTTGAAGCTTTCTTT. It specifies CASSSRGSLEAFF.

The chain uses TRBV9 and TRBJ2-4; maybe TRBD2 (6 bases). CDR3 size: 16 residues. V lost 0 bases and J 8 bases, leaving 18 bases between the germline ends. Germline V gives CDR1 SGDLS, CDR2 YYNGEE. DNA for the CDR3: TGTGCCAGCAGCGTAGGGGGAGGTTGGAGCAGTGACATTCAGTACTTC. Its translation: CASSVGGGWSSDIQYF.

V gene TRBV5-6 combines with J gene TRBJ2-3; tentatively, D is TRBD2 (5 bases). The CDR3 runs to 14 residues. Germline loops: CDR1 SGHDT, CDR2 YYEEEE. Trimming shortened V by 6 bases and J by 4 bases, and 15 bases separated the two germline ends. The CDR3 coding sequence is TGTGCCAGCACCTCTTGGGGAGTGGCAGATACGCAGTATTTT. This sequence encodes CASTSWGVADTQYF.

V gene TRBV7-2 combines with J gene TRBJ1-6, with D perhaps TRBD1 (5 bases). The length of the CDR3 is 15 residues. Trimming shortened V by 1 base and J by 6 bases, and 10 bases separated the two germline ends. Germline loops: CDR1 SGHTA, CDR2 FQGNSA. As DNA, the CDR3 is TGTGCCAGCAGCTTAGACAAGGGGCCTAATTCACCCCTCCACTTT. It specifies CASSLDKGPNSPLHF.

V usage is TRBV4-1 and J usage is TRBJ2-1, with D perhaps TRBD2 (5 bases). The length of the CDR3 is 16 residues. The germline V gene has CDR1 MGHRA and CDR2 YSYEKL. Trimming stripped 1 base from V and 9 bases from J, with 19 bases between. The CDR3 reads CASSQGPSHPNGEQFF. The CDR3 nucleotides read TGCGCCAGCAGCCAAGGGCCTAGCCATCCTAACGGTGAGCAGTTCTTC.

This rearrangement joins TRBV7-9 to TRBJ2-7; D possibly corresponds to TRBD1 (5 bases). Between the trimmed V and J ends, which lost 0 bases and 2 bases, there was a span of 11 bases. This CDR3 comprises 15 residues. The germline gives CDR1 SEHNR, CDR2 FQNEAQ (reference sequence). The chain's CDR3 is CASSLATAIAYEQYF. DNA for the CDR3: TGTGCCAGCAGCTTAGCGACAGCTATAGCCTACGAGCAGTACTTC.

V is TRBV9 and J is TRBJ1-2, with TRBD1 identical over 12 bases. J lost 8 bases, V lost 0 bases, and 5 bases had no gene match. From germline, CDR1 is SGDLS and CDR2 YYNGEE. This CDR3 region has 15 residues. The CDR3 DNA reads TGTGCCAGCAGCGTAGGGGGGACAGGGGGCGCGGGCTACACCTTC. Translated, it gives CASSVGGTGGAGYTF.

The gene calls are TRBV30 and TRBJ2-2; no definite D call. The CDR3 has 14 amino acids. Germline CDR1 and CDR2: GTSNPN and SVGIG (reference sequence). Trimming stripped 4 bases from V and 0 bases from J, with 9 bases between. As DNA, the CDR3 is TGTGCCTGGAACTGGCAGGCGAACACCGGGGAGCTGTTTTTT. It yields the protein CAWNWQANTGELFF. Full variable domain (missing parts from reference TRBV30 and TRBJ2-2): SQTIHQWPATLVQPVGSPLSLECTVEGTSNPNLYWYRQAAGRGLQLLFYSVGIGQISSEVPQNLSASRPQDRQFILSSKKLLLSDSGFYLCAWNWQANTGELFFGEGSRLTVL.

CDR3: CASSLLGGQGIQPQHF. The CDR3 DNA reads as TGCGCCAGCAGCTTGTTAGGGGGACAGGGGATTCAGCCCCAGCATTTT. The rearrangement links TRBV5-1 to TRBJ1-5; 10 positions match TRBD1. V was clipped by 1 base and J by 6 bases; unmatched bases: 7. The germline V gene encodes CDR1 SGHRS and CDR2 YFSETQ. There are 16 residues in the CDR3. The whole variable domain, remainder taken from reference TRBV5-1 and TRBJ1-5, is KAGVTQTPRYLIKTRGQQVTLSCSPISGHRSVSWYQQTPGQGLQFLFEYFSETQRNKGNFPGRFSGRQFSNSRSEMNVSTLELGDSALYLCASSLLGGQGIQPQHFGDGTRLSIL.

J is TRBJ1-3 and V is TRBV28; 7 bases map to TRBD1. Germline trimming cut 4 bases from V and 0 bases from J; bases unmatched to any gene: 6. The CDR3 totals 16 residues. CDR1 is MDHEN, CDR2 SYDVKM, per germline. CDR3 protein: CASSSPGGSSGNTIYF. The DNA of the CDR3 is TGTGCCAGCAGTTCACCAGGGGGGAGCTCTGGAAACACCATATATTTT.

The CDR3 region is CASSLAGLLYQETQYF. CDR3 bases: TGTGCCAGTAGTTTAGCGGGGTTACTGTACCAAGAGACCCAGTACTTC. The genes are TRBV19 and TRBJ2-5; 8 positions match TRBD2. Germline V lookup: CDR1 LNHDA, CDR2 SQIVND (reference sequence). V lost 5 bases and J lost 0; bases outside the gene matches: 8. This CDR3 spans 16 amino acids.

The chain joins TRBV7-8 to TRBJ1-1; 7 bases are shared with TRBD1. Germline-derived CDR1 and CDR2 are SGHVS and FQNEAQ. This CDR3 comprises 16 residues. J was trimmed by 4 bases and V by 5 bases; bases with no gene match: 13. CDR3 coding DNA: TGTGCCAGCAGCCCCGAGGGGGCTAGTTGGGTCACTGAAGCTTTCTTT. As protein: CASSPEGASWVTEAFF.

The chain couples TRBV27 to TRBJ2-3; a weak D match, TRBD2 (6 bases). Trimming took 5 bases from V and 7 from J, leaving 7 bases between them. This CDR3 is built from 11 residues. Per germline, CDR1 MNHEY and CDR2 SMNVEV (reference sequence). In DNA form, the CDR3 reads TGTGCCAGCAGTGGGAGGCATACGCAGTATTTT. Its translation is CASSGRHTQYF.

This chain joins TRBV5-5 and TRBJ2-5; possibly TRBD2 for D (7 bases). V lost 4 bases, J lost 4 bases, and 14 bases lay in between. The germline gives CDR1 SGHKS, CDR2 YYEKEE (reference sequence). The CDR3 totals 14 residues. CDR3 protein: CASSLRGAGETQYF. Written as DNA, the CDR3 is TGTGCCAGCAGCCTCCGGGGGGCGGGAGAGACCCAGTACTTC.

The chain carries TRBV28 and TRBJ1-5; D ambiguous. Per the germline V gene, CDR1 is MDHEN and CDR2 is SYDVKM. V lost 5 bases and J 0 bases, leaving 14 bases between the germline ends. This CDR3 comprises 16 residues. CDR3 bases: TGTGCCAGCAGTCCTCACCTAAATAATAGCAATCAGCCCCAGCATTTT. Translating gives CASSPHLNNSNQPQHF.

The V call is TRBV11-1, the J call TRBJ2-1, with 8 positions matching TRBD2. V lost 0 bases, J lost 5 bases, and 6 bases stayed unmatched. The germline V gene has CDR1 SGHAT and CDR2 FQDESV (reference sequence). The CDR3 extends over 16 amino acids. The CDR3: CASSLAVAGYDNEQFF. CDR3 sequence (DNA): TGTGCCAGCAGCTTAGCCGTAGCGGGATACGACAATGAGCAGTTCTTC.

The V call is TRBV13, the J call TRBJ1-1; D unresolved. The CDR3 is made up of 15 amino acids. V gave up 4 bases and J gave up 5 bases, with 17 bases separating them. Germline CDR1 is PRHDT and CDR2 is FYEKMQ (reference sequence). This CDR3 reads CASSSPTEAGTEAFF. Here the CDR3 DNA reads TGTGCCAGCAGCTCCCCCACAGAGGCGGGGACTGAAGCTTTCTTT.

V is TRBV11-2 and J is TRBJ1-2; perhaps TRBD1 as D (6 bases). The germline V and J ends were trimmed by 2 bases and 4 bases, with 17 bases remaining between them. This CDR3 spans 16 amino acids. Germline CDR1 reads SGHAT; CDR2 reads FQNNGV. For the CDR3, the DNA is TGTGCCAGCAGCTTACCGTCGCCAGGGGCTACCTATGGCTACACCTTC. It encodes CASSLPSPGATYGYTF.

The CDR3 DNA reads as TGTGCCACCAGCAGACCGGGACAGGGCCTCGGCTACACCTTC. It yields the protein CATSRPGQGLGYTF. J is TRBJ1-2 and V is TRBV15; 9 nucleotides align to TRBD1. This CDR3 contains 14 residues. CDR1 is LNHNV and CDR2 is YYDKDF in the germline V gene (reference sequence). Trimming cost V 2 bases and J 8 bases; bases outside gene matches: 6.

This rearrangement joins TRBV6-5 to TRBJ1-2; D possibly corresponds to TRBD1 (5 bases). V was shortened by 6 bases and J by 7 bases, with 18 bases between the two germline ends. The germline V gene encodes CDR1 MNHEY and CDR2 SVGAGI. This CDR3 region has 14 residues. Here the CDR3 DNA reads TGTGCCAGCAGCCTCCTCAGGGAGGCGGGTGGCTACACCTTC. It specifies CASSLLREAGGYTF.

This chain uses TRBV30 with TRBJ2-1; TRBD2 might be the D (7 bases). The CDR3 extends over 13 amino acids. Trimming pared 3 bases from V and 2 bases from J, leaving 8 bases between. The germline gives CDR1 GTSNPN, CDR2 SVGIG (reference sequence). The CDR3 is CAWRGGAYNEQFF. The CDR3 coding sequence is TGTGCCTGGAGAGGGGGGGCCTACAATGAGCAGTTCTTC.

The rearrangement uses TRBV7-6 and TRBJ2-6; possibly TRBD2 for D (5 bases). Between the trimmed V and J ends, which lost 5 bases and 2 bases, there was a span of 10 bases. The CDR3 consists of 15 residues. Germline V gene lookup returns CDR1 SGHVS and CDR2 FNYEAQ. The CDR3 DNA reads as TGTGCCAGCAGCCCCCGGGGAGCTGGGGCCAACGTCCTGACTTTC. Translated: CASSPRGAGANVLTF.